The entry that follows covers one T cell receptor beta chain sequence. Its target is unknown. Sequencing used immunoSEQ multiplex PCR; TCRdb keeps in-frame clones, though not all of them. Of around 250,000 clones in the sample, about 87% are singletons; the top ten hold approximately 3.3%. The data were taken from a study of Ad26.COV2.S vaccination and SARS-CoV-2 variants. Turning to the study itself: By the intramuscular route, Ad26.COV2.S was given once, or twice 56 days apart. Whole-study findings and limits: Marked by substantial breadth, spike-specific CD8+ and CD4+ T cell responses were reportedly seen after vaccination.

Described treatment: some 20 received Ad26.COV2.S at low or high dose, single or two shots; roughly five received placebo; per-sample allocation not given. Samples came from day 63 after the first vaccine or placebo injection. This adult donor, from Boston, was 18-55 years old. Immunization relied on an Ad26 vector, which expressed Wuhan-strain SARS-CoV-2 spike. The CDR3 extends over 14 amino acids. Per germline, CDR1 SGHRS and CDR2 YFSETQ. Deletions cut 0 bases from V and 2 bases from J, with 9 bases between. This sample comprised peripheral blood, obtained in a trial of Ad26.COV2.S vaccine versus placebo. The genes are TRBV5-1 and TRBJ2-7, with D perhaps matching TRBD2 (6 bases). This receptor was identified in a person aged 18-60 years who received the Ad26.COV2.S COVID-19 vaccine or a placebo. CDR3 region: CASSLDGGPYEQYF. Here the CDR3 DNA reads TGCGCCAGCAGCTTGGATGGAGGGCCCTACGAGCAGTACTTC.